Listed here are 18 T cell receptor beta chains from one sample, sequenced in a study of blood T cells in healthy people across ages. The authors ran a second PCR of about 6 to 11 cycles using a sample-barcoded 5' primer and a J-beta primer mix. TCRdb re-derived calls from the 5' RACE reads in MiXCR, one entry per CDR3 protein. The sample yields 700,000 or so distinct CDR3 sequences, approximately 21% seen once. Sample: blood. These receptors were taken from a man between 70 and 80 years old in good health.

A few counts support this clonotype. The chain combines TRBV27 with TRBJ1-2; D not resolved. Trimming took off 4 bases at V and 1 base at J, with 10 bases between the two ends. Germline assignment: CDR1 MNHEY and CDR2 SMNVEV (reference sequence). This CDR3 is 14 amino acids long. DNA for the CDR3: TGTGCCAGCAGTTCTTTCCGGAATAACTATGGCTACACCTTC. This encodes CASSSFRNNYGYTF.

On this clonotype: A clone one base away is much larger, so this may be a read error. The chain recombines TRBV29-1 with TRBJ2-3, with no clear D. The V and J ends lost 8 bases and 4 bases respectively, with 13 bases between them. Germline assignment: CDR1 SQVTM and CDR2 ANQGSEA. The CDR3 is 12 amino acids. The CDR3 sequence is CSPGGHPDTQYF. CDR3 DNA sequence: TGCAGCCCTGGTGGCCACCCAGATACGCAGTATTTT.

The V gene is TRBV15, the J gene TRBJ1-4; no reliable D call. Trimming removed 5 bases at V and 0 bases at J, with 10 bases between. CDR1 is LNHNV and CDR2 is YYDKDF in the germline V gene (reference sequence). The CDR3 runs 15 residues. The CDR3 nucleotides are TGTGCCACCAGCTTGCGAGGGACAACTAATGAAAAACTGTTTTTT. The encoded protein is CATSLRGTTNEKLFF.

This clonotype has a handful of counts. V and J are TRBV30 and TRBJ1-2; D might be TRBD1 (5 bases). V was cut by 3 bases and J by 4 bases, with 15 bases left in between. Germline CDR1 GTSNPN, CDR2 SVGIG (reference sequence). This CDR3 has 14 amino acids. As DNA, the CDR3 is TGTGCCTGGAGAAGGGGTCCGGCGGGCTATGGCTACACCTTC. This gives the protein CAWRRGPAGYGYTF.

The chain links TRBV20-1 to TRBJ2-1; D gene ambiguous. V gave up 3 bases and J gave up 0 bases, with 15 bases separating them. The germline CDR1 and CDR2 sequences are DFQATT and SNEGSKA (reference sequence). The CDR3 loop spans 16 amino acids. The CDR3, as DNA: TGCAGTGCTAGTACGCTAGACCCCAGCTCCTACAATGAGCAGTTCTTC. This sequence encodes CSASTLDPSSYNEQFF.

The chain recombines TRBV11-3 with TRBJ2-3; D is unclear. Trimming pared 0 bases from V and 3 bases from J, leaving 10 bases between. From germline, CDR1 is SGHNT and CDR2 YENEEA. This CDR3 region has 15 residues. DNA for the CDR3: TGTGCCAGCAGCTTAGACGCCTGGGCGACAGATACGCAGTATTTT. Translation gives CASSLDAWATDTQYF.

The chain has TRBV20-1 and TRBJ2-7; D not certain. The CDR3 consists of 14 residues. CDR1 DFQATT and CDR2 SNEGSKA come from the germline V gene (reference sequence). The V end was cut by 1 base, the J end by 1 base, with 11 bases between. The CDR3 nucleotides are TGCAGTGCTAGAGGTTCCTGGTGTTCCTACGAGCAGTACGTC. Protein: CSARGSWCSYEQYV.

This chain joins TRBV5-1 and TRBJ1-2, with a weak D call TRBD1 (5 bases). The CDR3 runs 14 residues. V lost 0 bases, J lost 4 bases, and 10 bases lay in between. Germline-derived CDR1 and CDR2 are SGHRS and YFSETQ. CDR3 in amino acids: CASSLGREIYGYTF. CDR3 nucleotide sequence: TGCGCCAGCAGCTTGGGCAGGGAGATCTATGGCTACACCTTC.

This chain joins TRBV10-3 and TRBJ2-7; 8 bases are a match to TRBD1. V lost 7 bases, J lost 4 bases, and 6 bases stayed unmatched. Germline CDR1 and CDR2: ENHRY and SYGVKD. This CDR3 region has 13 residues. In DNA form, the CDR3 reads TGTGCCATCACCCGGACAGGGAAGTACGAGCAGTACGTC. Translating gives CAITRTGKYEQYV.

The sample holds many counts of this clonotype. In DNA, the CDR3 is TGTGCCAGCAGTTACGGGGGGGGTCAGCCCCAGCATTTT. Amino acid sequence: CASSYGGGQPQHF. J is TRBJ1-5 and V is TRBV6-6; weak D call: TRBD1 (5 bases). Trimming stripped 2 bases from V and 6 bases from J, with 8 bases between. Per germline, CDR1 MNHNY and CDR2 SVGAGI (reference sequence). This CDR3 is 13 amino acids long.

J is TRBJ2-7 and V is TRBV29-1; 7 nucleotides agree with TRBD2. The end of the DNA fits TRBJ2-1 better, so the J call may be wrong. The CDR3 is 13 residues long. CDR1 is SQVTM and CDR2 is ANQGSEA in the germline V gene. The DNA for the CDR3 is TGCAGCGGTCAAAGCGGGAACTACAATGAGCAGTTCTTC. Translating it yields CSGQSGNYNEQFF.

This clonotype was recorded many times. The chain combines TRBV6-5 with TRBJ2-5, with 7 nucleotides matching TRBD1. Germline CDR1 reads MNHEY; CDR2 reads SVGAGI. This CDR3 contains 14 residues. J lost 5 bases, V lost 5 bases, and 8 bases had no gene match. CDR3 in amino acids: CASSMGQFRETQYF. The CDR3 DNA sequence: TGTGCCAGCAGTATGGGACAGTTTAGGGAGACCCAGTACTTC.

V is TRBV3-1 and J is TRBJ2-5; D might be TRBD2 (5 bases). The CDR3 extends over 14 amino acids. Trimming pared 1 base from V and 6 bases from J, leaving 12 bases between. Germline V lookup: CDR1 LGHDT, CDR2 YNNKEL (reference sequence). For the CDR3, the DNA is TGTGCCAGCAGCCAAGTGGAGGTCGCACAGACCCAGTACTTC. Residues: CASSQVEVAQTQYF.

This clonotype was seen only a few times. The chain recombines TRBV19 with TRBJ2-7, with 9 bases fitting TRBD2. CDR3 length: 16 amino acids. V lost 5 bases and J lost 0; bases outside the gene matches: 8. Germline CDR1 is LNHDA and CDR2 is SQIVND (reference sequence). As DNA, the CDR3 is TGTGCCAGTAGTCCACTAGCGGGCAGGAGCTCCTACGAGCAGTACGTC. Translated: CASSPLAGRSSYEQYV.

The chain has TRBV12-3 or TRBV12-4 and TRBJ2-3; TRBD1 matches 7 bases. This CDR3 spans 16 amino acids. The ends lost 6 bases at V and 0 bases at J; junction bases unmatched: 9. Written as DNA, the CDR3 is TGTGCCAGCAGCCCTTGGGACAGATCTAGCACAGATACGCAGTATTTT. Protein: CASSPWDRSSTDTQYF.

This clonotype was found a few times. CDR3 residues: CASSSSSGRAGNEQFF. The CDR3 DNA reads as TGTGCCAGCTCATCATCTAGCGGGAGGGCGGGGAATGAGCAGTTCTTC. The chain joins TRBV18 to TRBJ2-1; 12 bases line up with TRBD2. CDR3 length: 16 amino acids. Germline loops: CDR1 KGHSH, CDR2 LQKENI. V was pared by 5 bases and J by 7 bases, with 9 bases of the junction left unmatched. Full variable domain (missing parts from reference TRBV18 and TRBJ2-1): NAGVMQNPRHLVRRRGQEARLRCSPMKGHSHVYWYRQLPEEGLKFMVYLQKENIIDESGMPKERFSAEFPKEGPSILRIQQVVRGDSAAYFCASSSSSGRAGNEQFFGPGTRLTVL.

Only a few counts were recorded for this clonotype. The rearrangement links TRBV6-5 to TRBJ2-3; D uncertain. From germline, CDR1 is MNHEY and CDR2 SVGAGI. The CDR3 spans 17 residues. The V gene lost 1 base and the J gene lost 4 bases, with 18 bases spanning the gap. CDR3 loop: CASSYYAAGGPSDTQYF. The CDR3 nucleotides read TGTGCCAGCAGTTACTACGCCGCTGGCGGACCATCAGATACGCAGTATTTT.

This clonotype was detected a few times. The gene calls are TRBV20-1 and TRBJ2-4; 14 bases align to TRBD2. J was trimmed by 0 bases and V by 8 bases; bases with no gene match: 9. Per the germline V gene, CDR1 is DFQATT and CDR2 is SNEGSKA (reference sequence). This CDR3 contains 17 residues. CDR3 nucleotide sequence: TGCAGTACTTTGGGACTAGCGGGAGTCGGAGCCAAAAACATTCAGTACTTC. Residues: CSTLGLAGVGAKNIQYF.